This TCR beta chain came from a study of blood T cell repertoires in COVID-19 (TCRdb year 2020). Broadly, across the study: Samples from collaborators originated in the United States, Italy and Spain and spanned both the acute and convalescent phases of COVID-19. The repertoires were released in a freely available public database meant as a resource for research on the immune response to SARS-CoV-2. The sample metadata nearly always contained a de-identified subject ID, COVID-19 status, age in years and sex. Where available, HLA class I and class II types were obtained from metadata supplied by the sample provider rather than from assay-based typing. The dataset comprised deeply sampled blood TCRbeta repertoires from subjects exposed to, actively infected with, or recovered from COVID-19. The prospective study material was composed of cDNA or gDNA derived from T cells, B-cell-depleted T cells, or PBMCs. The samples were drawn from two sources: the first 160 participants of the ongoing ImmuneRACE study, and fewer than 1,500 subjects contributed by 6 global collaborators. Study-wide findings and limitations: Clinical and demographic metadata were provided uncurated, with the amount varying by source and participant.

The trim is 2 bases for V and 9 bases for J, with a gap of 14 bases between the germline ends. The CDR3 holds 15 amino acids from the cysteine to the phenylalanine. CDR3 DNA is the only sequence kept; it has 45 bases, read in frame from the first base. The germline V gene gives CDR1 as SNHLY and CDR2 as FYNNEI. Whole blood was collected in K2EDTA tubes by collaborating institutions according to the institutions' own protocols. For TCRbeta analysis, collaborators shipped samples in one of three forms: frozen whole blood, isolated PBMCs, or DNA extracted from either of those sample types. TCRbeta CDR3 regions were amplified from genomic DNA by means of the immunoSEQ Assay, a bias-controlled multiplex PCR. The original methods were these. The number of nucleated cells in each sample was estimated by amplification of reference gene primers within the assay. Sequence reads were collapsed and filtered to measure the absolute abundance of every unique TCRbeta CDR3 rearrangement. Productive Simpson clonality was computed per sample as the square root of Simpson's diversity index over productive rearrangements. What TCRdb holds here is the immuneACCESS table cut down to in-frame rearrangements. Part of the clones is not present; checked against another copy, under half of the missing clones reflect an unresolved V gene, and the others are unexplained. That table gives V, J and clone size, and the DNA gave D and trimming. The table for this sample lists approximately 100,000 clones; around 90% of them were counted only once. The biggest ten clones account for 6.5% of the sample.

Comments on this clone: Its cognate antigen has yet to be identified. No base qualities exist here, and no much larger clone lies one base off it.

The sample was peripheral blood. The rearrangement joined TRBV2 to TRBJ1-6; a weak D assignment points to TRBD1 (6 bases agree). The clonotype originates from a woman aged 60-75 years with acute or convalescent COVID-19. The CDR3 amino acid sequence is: CASSERGAGGSPLHF. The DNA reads TGTGCCAGCAGTGAACGGGGGGCAGGCGGTTCACCCCTCCACTTT. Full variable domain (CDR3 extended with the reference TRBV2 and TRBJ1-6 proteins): EPEVTQTPSHQVTQMGQEVILRCVPISNHLYFYWYRQILGQKVEFLVSFYNNEISEKSEIFDDQFSVERPDGSNFTLKIRSTKLEDSAMYFCASSERGAGGSPLHFGNGTRLTVT.